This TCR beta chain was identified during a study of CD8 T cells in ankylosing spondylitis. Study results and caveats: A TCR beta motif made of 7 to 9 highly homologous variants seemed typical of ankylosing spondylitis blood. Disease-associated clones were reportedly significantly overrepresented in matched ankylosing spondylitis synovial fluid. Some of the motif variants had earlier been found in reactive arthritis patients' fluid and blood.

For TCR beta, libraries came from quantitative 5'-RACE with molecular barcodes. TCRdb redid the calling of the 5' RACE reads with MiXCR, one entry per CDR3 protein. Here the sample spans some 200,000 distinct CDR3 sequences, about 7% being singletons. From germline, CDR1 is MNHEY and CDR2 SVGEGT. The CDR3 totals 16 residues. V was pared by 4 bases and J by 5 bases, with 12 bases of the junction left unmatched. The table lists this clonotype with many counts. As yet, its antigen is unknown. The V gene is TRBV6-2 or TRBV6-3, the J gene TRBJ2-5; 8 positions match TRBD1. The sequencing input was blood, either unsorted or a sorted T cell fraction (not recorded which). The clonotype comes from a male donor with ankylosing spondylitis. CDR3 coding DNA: TGTGCCAGCAGTTTCCCATCCGGGACAGGACGTGAGACCCAGTACTTC. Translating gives CASSFPSGTGRETQYF.